The clone carrying this T cell receptor (beta chain) was seen repeatedly, ten times or more. What it binds is unknown. TCRdb reprocessed the 5' RACE reads with MiXCR, giving one entry per CDR3 protein. The sample holds hundreds of thousands of distinct CDR3 sequences, 8.5% to 9.5% seen once. The V and J ends lost 4 bases and 7 bases respectively, with 10 bases between them. The germline CDR1 and CDR2 sequences are MDHEN and SYDVKM. The CDR3 is 12 amino acids. The sample belongs to a study of identical twins. General study points: Memory repertoires showed no such pattern, whereas abundant cord blood beta clonotypes carried fewer insertions.

The same sample was also studied in work on yellow fever vaccine responses in identical twins.

The clonotype was recovered from a woman aged 18 to 35 in good health. Sequenced material: PBMCs. The rearrangement joins TRBV28 to TRBJ1-1; the D gene is possibly TRBD1 (5 bases). In DNA, the CDR3 is TGTGCCAGCAGTTGGACATCCTTTGAAGCTTTCTTT. Translating it yields CASSWTSFEAFF.